This TCR beta chain was identified during a study of vaccination and CD4 T cells after COVID-19. Cultured CD4+ T cells had their DNA profiled by the Oncomine TCR Beta short-read assay. One entry per CDR3 protein, called by TCRdb with MiXCR from the PCR reads. The sample lists 11,000 or so distinct CDR3 sequences, roughly two thirds seen once, with 13% to 15% in the top ten. As for treatment: approximately 11-day PBMC culture with coronavirus spike peptide pools or control peptides (ViraFEST assay). It was after roughly ten days of culture that CD4+ T cells were isolated by negative selection. CDR1 and CDR2 from the germline V gene are SEHNR and FQNEAQ (reference sequence). The CDR3 contains 14 residues. Trimming stripped 1 base from V and 6 bases from J, with 12 bases between. With regard to this clonotype: Its antigen is as yet unknown.

The chain is built from TRBV7-9 and TRBJ1-1; D unclear. Sequenced: CD4+ T cells from blood, cultured in vitro. This TCR derives from a human donor who had recovered from COVID-19. For the CDR3, the DNA is TGTGCCAGCAGCTTAGAGGCCAGAACGTCTGAAGCTTTCTTT. It is translated as CASSLEARTSEAFF.